Sequencing of this T cell receptor beta chain was carried out in a study of CD8 T cells in Susac syndrome. This clonotype was seen once. In contrast to the negatively isolated CD8+ and CD4+ T cells, TEMRA cells were FACS-enriched. V lost 3 bases and J 4 bases, leaving 12 bases between the germline ends. The germline gives CDR1 SQVTM, CDR2 ANQGSEA. The CDR3 length is 13 residues. RNA, at about 0.45 to 1 ug, was reverse transcribed with random hexamers. An immunoSEQ multiplex PCR generated amplified TCR beta CDR3 products spanning 54 Vbeta and 13 Jbeta. Using its own MiXCR run on the immunoSEQ multiplex PCR reads, TCRdb lists one record per CDR3 protein. The data show 160,000 or so distinct CDR3 sequences, with approximately 96% seen just once and around 0.16% held by the top ten.

The receptor's source is a human donor with multiple sclerosis. This rearrangement joins TRBV29-1 to TRBJ1-1, with D possibly being TRBD1 (5 bases). Material for sequencing was CD8+ T cells from PBMCs. The CDR3 reads CSVDSQESTEAFF. The CDR3 bases are TGCAGCGTTGATTCACAGGAGAGCACTGAAGCTTTCTTT.